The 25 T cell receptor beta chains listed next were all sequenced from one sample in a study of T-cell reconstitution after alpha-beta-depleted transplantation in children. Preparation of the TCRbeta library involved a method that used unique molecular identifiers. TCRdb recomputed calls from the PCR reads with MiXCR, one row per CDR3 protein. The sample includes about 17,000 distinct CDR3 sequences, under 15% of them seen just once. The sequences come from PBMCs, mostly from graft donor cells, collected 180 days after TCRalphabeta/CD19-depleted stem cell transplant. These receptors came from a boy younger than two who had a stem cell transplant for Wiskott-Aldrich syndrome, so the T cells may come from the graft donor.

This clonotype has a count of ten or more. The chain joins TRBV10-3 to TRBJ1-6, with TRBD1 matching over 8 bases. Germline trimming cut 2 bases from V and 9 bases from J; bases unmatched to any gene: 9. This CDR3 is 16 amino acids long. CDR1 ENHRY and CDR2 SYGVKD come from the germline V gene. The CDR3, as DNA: TGTGCCATCAGTGAGCCTAGGACAGGGATGGGTTCACCCCTCCACTTT. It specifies CAISEPRTGMGSPLHF.

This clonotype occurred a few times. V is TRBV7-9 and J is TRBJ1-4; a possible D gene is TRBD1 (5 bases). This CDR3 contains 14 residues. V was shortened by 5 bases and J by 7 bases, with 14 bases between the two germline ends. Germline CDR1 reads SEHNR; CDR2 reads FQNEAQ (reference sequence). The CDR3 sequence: CASSHADQGEKLFF. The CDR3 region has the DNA TGTGCCAGCAGCCACGCCGACCAGGGTGAAAAACTGTTTTTT.

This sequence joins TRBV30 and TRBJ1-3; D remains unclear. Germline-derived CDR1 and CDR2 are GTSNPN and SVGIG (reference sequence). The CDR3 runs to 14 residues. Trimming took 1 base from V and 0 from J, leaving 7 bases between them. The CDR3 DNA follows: TGTGCCTGGAGTGGACGGAACTCTGGAAACACCATATATTTT. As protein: CAWSGRNSGNTIYF. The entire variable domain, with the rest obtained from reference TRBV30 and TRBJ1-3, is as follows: SQTIHQWPATLVQPVGSPLSLECTVEGTSNPNLYWYRQAAGRGLQLLFYSVGIGQISSEVPQNLSASRPQDRQFILSSKKLLLSDSGFYLCAWSGRNSGNTIYFGEGSWLTVV.

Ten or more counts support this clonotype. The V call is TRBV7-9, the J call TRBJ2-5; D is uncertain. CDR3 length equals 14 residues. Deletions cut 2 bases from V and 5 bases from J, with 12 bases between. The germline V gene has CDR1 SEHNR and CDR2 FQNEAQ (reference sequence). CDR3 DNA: TGTGCCAGCAGCTTATACCCACAGCTGGAGACCCAGTACTTC. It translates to CASSLYPQLETQYF.

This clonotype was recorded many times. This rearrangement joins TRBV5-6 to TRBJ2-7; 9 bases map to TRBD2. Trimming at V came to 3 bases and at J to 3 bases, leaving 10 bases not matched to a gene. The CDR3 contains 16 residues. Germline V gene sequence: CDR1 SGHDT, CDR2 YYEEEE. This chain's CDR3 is CASSYSSGIPVYEQYF. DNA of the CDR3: TGTGCCAGCAGCTACTCTAGCGGGATCCCTGTCTACGAGCAGTACTTC.

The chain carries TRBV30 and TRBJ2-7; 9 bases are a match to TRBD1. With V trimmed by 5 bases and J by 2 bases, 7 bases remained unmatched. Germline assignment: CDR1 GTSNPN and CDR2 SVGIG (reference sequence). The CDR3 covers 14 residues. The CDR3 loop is CAWRRQGVTYEQYF. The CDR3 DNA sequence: TGTGCCTGGCGCCGACAGGGGGTTACCTACGAGCAGTACTTC.

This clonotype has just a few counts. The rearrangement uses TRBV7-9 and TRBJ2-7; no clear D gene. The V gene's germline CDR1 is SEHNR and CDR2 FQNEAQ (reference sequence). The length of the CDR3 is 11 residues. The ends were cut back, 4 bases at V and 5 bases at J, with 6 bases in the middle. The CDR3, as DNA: TGTGCCAGCAGCTGGCGTAACGAGCAGTACTTC. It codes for CASSWRNEQYF.

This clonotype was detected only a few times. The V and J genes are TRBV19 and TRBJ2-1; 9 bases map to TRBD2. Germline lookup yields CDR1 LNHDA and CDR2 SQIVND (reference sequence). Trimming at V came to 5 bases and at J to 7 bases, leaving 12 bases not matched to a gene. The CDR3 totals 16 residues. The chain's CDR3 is CASSSLPSGRTNEQFF. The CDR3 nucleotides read TGTGCCAGTAGTTCCCTACCCAGCGGGAGGACTAATGAGCAGTTCTTC.

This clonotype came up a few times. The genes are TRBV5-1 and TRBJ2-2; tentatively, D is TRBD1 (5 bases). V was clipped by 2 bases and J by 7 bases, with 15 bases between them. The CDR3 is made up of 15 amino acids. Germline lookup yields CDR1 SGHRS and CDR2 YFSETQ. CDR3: CASSFGWEGDGELFF. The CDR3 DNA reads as TGCGCCAGCAGCTTCGGATGGGAAGGGGACGGGGAGCTGTTTTTT.

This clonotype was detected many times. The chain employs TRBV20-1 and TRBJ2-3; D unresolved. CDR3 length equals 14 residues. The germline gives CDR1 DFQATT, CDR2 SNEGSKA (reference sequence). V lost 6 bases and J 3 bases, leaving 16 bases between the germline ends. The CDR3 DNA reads TGCAGTGCCCGTACAACAGTAGCAACAGATACGCAGTATTTT. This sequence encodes CSARTTVATDTQYF.

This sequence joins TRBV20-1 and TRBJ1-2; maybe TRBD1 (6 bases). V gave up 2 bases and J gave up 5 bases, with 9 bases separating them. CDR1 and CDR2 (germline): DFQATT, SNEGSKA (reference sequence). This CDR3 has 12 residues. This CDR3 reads CSARQGIYGYTF. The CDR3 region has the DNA TGCAGTGCTAGACAGGGGATATATGGCTACACCTTC.

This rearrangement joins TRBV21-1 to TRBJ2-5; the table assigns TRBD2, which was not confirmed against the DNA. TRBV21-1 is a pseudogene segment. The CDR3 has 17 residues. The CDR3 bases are TGTGCCAGCAAGGAGGCGGGGCGCGGGCTAGCGGAAGAGACCCAGTACTTC. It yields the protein CASKEAGRGLAEETQYF.

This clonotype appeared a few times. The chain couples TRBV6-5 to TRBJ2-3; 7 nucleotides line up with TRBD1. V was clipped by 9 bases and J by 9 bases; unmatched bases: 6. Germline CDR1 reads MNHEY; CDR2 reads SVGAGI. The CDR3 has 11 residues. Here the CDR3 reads CASKTGETQYF. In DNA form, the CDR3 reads TGTGCCAGTAAAACAGGGGAAACGCAGTATTTT.

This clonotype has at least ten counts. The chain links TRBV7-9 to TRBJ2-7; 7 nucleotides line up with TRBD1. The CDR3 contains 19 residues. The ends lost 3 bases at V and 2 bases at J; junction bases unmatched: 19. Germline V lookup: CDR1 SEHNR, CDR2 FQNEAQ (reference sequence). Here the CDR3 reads CASSFLPGQTEKDPYEQYF. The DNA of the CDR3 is TGTGCCAGCAGCTTTCTACCGGGACAGACCGAGAAAGACCCCTACGAGCAGTACTTC.

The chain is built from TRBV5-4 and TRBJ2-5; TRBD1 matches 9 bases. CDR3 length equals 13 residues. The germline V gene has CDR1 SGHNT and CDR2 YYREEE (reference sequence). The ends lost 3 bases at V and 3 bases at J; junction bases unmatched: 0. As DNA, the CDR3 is TGTGCCAGCAGCTGGGACAGGGAAGAGACCCAGTACTTC. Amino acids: CASSWDREETQYF.

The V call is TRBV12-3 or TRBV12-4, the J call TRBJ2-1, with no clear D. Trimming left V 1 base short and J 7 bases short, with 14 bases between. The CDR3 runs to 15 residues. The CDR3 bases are TGTGCCAGCAGTTTAGACCTAGGCGGTTTTAATGAGCAGTTCTTC. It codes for CASSLDLGGFNEQFF.

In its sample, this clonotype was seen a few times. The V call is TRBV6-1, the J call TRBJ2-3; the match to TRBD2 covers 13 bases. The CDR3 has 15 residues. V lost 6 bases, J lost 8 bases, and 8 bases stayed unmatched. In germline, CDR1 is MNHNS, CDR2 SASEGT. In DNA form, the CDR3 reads TGTGCCAGCAGCGATCGGACTAGCGGGAGTGGTACGCAGTATTTT. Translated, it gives CASSDRTSGSGTQYF.

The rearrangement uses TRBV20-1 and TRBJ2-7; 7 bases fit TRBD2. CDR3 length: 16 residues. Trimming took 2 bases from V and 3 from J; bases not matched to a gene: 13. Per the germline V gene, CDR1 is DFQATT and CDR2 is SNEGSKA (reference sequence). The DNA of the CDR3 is TGCAGTGCTAGACGCCTGACTAGCCCGGCGCACTACGAGCAGTACTTC. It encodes CSARRLTSPAHYEQYF.

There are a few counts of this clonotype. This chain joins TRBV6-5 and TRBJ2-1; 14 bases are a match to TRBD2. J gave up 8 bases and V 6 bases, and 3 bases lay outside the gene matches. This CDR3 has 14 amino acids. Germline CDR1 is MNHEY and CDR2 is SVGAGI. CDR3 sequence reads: CASRPGLAGDEQFF. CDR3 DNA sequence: TGTGCCAGCAGGCCGGGACTAGCGGGGGATGAGCAGTTCTTC.

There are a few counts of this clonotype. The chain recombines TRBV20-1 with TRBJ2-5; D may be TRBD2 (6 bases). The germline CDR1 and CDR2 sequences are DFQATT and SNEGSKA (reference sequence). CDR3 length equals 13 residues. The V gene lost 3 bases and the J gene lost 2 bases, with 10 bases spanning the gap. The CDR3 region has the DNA TGCAGTGCTAGCAGCGGGTCACAAGAGACCCAGTACTTC. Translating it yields CSASSGSQETQYF.

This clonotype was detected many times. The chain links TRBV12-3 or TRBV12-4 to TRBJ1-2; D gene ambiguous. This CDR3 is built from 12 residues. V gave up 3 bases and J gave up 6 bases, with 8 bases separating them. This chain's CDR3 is CASSFDRNGYTF. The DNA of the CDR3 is TGTGCCAGCAGTTTTGACCGGAATGGCTACACCTTC.

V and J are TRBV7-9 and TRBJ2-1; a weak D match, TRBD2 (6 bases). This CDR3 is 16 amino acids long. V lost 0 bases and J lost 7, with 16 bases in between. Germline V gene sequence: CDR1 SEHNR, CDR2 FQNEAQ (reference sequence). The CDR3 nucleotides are TGTGCCAGCAGCTTAGCCCCGGGAGCGCTGGGGAATGAGCAGTTCTTC. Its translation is CASSLAPGALGNEQFF. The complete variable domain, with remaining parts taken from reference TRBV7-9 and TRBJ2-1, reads DTGVSQNPRHKITKRGQNVTFRCDPISEHNRLYWYRQTLGQGPEFLTYFQNEAQLEKSRLLSDRFSAERPKGSFSTLEIQRTEQGDSAMYLCASSLAPGALGNEQFFGPGTRLTVL.

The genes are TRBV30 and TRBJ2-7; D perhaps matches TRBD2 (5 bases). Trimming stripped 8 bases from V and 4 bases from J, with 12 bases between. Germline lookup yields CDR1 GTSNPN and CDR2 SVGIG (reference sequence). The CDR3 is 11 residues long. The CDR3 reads CAGGLLYEQYF. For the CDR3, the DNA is TGTGCCGGAGGTCTACTTTACGAGCAGTACTTC.

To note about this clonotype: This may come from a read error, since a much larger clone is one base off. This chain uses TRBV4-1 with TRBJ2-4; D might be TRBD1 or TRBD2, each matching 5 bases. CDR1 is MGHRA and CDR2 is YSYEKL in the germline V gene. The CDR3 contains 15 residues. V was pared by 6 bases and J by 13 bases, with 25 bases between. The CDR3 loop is CASRETHLAKNRQYF. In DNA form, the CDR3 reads TGCGCCAGCAGGGAAACCCATCTAGCCAAAAACAGGCAGTACTTC.

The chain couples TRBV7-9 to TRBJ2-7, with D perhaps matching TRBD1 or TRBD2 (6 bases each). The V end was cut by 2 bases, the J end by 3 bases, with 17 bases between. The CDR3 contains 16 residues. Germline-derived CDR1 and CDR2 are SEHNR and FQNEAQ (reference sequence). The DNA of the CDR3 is TGTGCCAGCAGCTTACCCCAAAGGGGGGCAGACTACGAGCAGTACTTC. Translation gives CASSLPQRGADYEQYF. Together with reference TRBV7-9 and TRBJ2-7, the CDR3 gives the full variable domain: DTGVSQNPRHKITKRGQNVTFRCDPISEHNRLYWYRQTLGQGPEFLTYFQNEAQLEKSRLLSDRFSAERPKGSFSTLEIQRTEQGDSAMYLCASSLPQRGADYEQYFGPGTRLTVT.